The TCR beta chain under discussion was sequenced for a study of blood T cell repertoires in COVID-19. Study-wide context: Sources were T cells, B-cell-depleted T cells, or PBMCs; the material itself was cDNA or gDNA.

In the original processing: Nucleated cell counts were estimated from reference gene primer amplification. Profiled with immunoSEQ multiplex PCR; TCRdb holds only in-frame clones, not every one. V, J and clone size reflect that table, while D and trimming were determined from the DNA. The sample consists of under 95,000 clones, over 80% of them appearing once. In its sample, this clone was seen once. Germline loops: CDR1 MGHRA, CDR2 YSYEKL. V shed 1 base and J shed 4 bases, with 19 bases lying between them. The CDR3 runs 18 residues. The rearrangement uses TRBV4-1 and TRBJ2-2, with TRBD2 as a possible D gene (6 bases). Sequenced: peripheral blood. This TCR was sampled from a woman in her 70s with acute or convalescent COVID-19. CDR3 region: CASSQVIISGRATGELFF. CDR3 DNA sequence: TGCGCCAGCAGCCAAGTCATAATTAGCGGAAGGGCCACCGGGGAGCTGTTTTTT.